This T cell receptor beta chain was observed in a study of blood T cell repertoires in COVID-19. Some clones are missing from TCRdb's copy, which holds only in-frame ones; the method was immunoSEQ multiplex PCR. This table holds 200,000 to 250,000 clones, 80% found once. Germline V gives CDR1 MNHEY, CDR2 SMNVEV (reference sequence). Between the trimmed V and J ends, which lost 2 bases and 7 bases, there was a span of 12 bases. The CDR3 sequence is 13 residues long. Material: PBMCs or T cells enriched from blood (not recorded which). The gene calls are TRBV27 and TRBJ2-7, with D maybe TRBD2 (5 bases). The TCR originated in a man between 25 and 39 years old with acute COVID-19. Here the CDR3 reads CASSLSGQIEQYF. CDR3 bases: TGTGCCAGCAGTTTAAGCGGTCAAATAGAGCAGTACTTC.